Sequencing of this T cell receptor (beta chain) was carried out in a study of blood T cell repertoires in COVID-19. The wider study: From T cells, B-cell-depleted T cells, or PBMCs came the material, which was cDNA or gDNA.

In the source study's methods: By means of reference gene primer amplification, nucleated cell counts were estimated. Assay used: immunoSEQ multiplex PCR; TCRdb lists only in-frame clones, some missing. V and J calls plus clone size are reproduced from that table; the DNA served to infer D and trimming. The sample gives just over 80,000 clones, under 80% of which show up once; 15% to 20% is in the top ten. V lost 6 bases and J lost 4, with 15 bases in between. The CDR3 is 14 residues long. Germline CDR1 MNHEY, CDR2 SVGAGI. The chain uses TRBV6-5 and TRBJ1-1, with TRBD1 as a possible D gene (5 bases). What was sequenced was peripheral blood. This TCR came from a woman at least 80 years old with active or convalescent COVID-19. CDR3 DNA: TGTGCCAGCAGACCCCTGGGGGGTGCCACTGAAGCTTTCTTT. This translates into CASRPLGGATEAFF.